These 18 T cell receptor beta chains were all obtained from the same sample, sequenced in a study of blood T cell repertoires in COVID-19 (dated by TCRdb to the early 2020s). The library was produced with the immunoSEQ multiplex PCR assay. TCRdb mirrors the immuneACCESS table, restricted to in-frame sequences. Some clones are absent from its copies; in checked studies, under half trace to an unresolved V gene, and the reason for the others is unknown. The sample table shows 140,000 to 150,000 clones, and 80% to 90% are seen once. The ten largest clones capture roughly 8% of the sample. Sample: peripheral blood. The origin of the receptors is a human donor with acute or convalescent COVID-19. The donor label of this sample is uncertain.

The chain employs TRBV6-5 and TRBJ1-2; 9 bases line up with TRBD1. This CDR3 comprises 14 residues. Germline V gene data show CDR1 as MNHEY and CDR2 as SVGAGI. V trimming: 6 bases; J trimming: 5 bases; junction bases outside the gene matches: 7. The CDR3 protein is CASRGTGQWYGYTF. The DNA of the CDR3 is TGTGCCAGCAGGGGGACAGGGCAGTGGTATGGCTACACCTTC.

The chain is built from TRBV19 and TRBJ1-2, with 7 bases lining up with TRBD1. This CDR3 region has 13 residues. The V and J ends lost 5 bases and 7 bases, in that order; junction bases with no gene match: 7. The V gene's germline CDR1 is LNHDA and CDR2 SQIVND (reference sequence). CDR3 region: CASSHTGAGGYTF. The CDR3 nucleotides read TGTGCCAGTAGTCACACAGGGGCCGGTGGCTACACCTTC.

The rearrangement joins TRBV5-1 to TRBJ2-3; D possibly corresponds to TRBD2 (6 bases). V lost 4 bases, J lost 3 bases, and 15 bases lay in between. Looked up from germline, CDR1 is SGHRS and CDR2 is YFSETQ. The CDR3 contains 15 residues. The CDR3 nucleotides are TGCGCCAGCAGCGAGTTGGGGCGGGATACAGATACGCAGTATTTT. Residues: CASSELGRDTDTQYF.

The rearrangement uses TRBV7-2 and TRBJ2-7; tentatively, D is TRBD1 (6 bases). CDR3 length: 14 amino acids. V gave up 1 base and J gave up 3 bases, with 10 bases separating them. Germline V gives CDR1 SGHTA, CDR2 FQGNSA. CDR3 DNA sequence: TGTGCCAGCAGCTTAGTGGCGACAGGCTACGAGCAGTACTTC. Amino acids: CASSLVATGYEQYF.

This chain joins TRBV4-1 and TRBJ2-3, with 7 bases identical to TRBD2. This CDR3 is 16 amino acids long. V dropped 3 bases and J dropped 7; count of bases not matched to a gene: 13. CDR1 is MGHRA, CDR2 YSYEKL, per germline. DNA of the CDR3: TGCGCCAGCAGCCAGGGGCCAGCGGGGAATTCCCATACGCAGTATTTT. Amino acids: CASSQGPAGNSHTQYF.

This chain uses TRBV5-1 with TRBJ2-1, with D tentatively TRBD1 (5 bases). The CDR3 has 14 residues. Germline V gene data show CDR1 as SGHRS and CDR2 as YFSETQ. The ends were cut back, 0 bases at V and 7 bases at J, with 11 bases in the middle. The CDR3 sequence is CASSLDGPGNEQFF. CDR3 DNA: TGCGCCAGCAGCTTGGATGGACCAGGGAATGAGCAGTTCTTC.

CDR3 in DNA: TGTGCCAGCAGCGTAGAGGGGCGGGGGAACACCATATATTTT. Its protein is CASSVEGRGNTIYF. The V call is TRBV9, the J call TRBJ1-3; TRBD1 might be the D (5 bases). Germline V gene lookup returns CDR1 SGDLS and CDR2 YYNGEE. This CDR3 region has 14 residues. V was shortened by 0 bases and J by 7 bases, with 11 bases between the two germline ends.

The chain couples TRBV6-5 to TRBJ1-1, with TRBD1 as a possible D gene (6 bases). Trimming shortened V by 2 bases and J by 8 bases, and 15 bases separated the two germline ends. The CDR3 has 14 residues. Germline values: CDR1 MNHEY, CDR2 SVGAGI. DNA for the CDR3: TGTGCCAGCAGTTACGGGGGATCCGGACAGGAAGCTTTCTTT. As protein: CASSYGGSGQEAFF.

CDR3 DNA sequence: TGTGCCACACGGGAGAGCTCTGGAAACACCATATATTTT. Protein sequence: CATRESSGNTIYF. The chain recombines TRBV14 with TRBJ1-3; D not resolved. The CDR3 covers 13 residues. Trimming left V 10 bases short and J 0 bases short, with 10 bases between. CDR1 and CDR2 (germline): SGHDN, FVKESK.

The chain has TRBV19 and TRBJ1-1; 9 bases align to TRBD1. The germline V gene has CDR1 LNHDA and CDR2 SQIVND (reference sequence). The CDR3 is 15 residues long. V was clipped by 7 bases and J by 4 bases; unmatched bases: 10. The CDR3 DNA reads TGTGCCAGTAAGGGGACAGGGAGAAGGGCCACTGAAGCTTTCTTT. Residues: CASKGTGRRATEAFF. The full variable domain, its missing parts supplied by reference TRBV19 and TRBJ1-1, is DGGITQSPKYLFRKEGQNVTLSCEQNLNHDAMYWYRQDPGQGLRLIYYSQIVNDFQKGDIAEGYSVSREKKESFPLTVTSAQKNPTAFYLCASKGTGRRATEAFFGQGTRLTVV.

This chain connects TRBV18 to TRBJ2-4; TRBD2 aligns across 7 bases. The germline CDR1 and CDR2 sequences are KGHSH and LQKENI. The J segment lost 8 bases and the V segment lost 3 bases, leaving 7 bases of the junction unmatched. This CDR3 has 14 residues. The CDR3 DNA sequence: TGTGCCAGCTCACCGTCGGGGGGATTTCACATTCAGTACTTC. Translation: CASSPSGGFHIQYF. The full variable domain, in which reference TRBV18 and TRBJ2-4 provide the parts outside the CDR3, is NAGVMQNPRHLVRRRGQEARLRCSPMKGHSHVYWYRQLPEEGLKFMVYLQKENIIDESGMPKERFSAEFPKEGPSILRIQQVVRGDSAAYFCASSPSGGFHIQYFGAGTRLSVL.

V and J are TRBV6-5 and TRBJ2-2; D unresolved. Germline V gene data show CDR1 as MNHEY and CDR2 as SVGAGI. This CDR3 region has 15 residues. V was shortened by 0 bases and J by 5 bases, with 10 bases between the two germline ends. DNA for the CDR3: TGTGCCAGCAGTTACTCATCGGAGTTGACCGGGGAGCTGTTTTTT. Translating gives CASSYSSELTGELFF.

Comment on this clone: Other DNA sequences in this specimen translate into the identical CDR3. V gene TRBV10-1 combines with J gene TRBJ2-3; D unclear. The CDR3 loop spans 11 amino acids. With 3 bases removed from V and 5 bases from J, the gap between germline ends came to 3 bases. Germline CDR1 WNHNN, CDR2 SYGVQD (reference sequence). The CDR3 DNA reads TGCGCCAGCAGTGACGGAGATACGCAGTATTTT. Translated: CASSDGDTQYF.

The chain joins TRBV6-6 to TRBJ2-7, with 13 bases that match TRBD2. The V segment lost 6 bases and the J segment 0 bases; nucleotides outside the gene matches: 2. This CDR3 comprises 15 residues. Germline loops: CDR1 MNHNY, CDR2 SVGAGI (reference sequence). The CDR3 protein is CASRTSGGASYEQYV. The CDR3 region has the DNA TGTGCCAGCAGAACTAGCGGGGGGGCCTCCTACGAGCAGTACGTC.

V gene TRBV7-8 combines with J gene TRBJ1-1; D gene ambiguous. CDR1 and CDR2 (germline): SGHVS, FQNEAQ. V shed 5 bases and J shed 5 bases, with 12 bases lying between them. The CDR3 spans 13 residues. CDR3 sequence: CASSPRTMTEAFF. The DNA of the CDR3 is TGTGCCAGCAGCCCGAGAACTATGACTGAAGCTTTCTTT. The complete variable domain, with remaining parts taken from reference TRBV7-8 and TRBJ1-1, reads GAGVSQSPRYKVAKRGQDVALRCDPISGHVSLFWYQQALGQGPEFLTYFQNEAQLDKSGLPSDRFFAERPEGSVSTLKIQRTQQEDSAVYLCASSPRTMTEAFFGQGTRLTVV.

The chain uses TRBV6-5 and TRBJ1-6, with 8 positions matching TRBD1. V gave up 6 bases and J gave up 13 bases; unmatched junction bases: 11. Looked up from germline, CDR1 is MNHEY and CDR2 is SVGAGI. CDR3 length equals 14 residues. CDR3 residues: CASRLDRGIYPLHF. The CDR3 nucleotides are TGTGCCAGCAGACTTGACAGGGGAATATATCCCCTCCACTTT.

The rearrangement uses TRBV27 and TRBJ2-6; D uncertain. In germline, CDR1 is MNHEY, CDR2 SMNVEV (reference sequence). The CDR3 loop spans 14 amino acids. The germline V and J ends were trimmed by 3 bases and 2 bases, with 5 bases remaining between them. The chain's CDR3 is CASSLGPGANVLTF. CDR3 nucleotide sequence: TGTGCCAGCAGTTTGGGCCCTGGGGCCAACGTCCTGACTTTC.

With respect to this clone: Other DNA sequences in the same sample also yield this CDR3. The chain is built from TRBV3-1 (or the pseudogene TRBV3-2) and TRBJ2-5; D ambiguous. CDR1 LGHDT and CDR2 YNNKEL come from the germline V gene (reference sequence). Trimming shortened V by 1 base and J by 7 bases, and 4 bases separated the two germline ends. The CDR3 loop spans 11 amino acids. The CDR3 protein is CASSQGGTQYF. CDR3 sequence (DNA): TGTGCCAGCAGCCAAGGAGGGACCCAGTACTTC.